The rows below give T cell receptor beta chains drawn from one sample of a study of T cell responses to AZD1222 COVID-19 vaccine. The data were produced by immunoSEQ multiplex PCR, yet TCRdb's version contains in-frame clones alone and is incomplete. The listing records about 140,000 clones. The sample taken for sequencing was peripheral blood. These receptors were collected from an adult in good health. Both conserved end residues are part of each CDR3. The D gene is left open where the match is weak.

>TRBV6-1|TRBJ1-2|TRBD1
TGTGCCAGCAGTGAAGCGAGGGGACAGCCAACAGCTAACTATGGCTACACCTTC
CASSEARGQPTANYGYTF
>TRBV4-2|TRBJ2-7|TRBD1
TGTGCCAGCAGACCTAGACAGGGTAGCCCCTACGAGCAGTACTTC
CASRPRQGSPYEQYF
>TRBV7-9|TRBJ2-2|.
TGTGCCAGCAGCTTAGGTCTCAGGGTACTTCACGGGGAGCTGTTTTTT
CASSLGLRVLHGELFF
>TRBV5-4|TRBJ2-1|.
TGTGCCAGCAGGGGGGCCGAGGTAAATGAGCAGTTCTTC
CASRGAEVNEQFF
>TRBV6-5|TRBJ1-3|.
TGTGCCAGCAGTTTGAAGTTTTTTGACACCATATATTTT
CASSLKFFDTIYF
>TRBV29-1|TRBJ1-1|.
TGCAGCGTTGACAGGGGTGGCACTGAAGCTTTCTTT
CSVDRGGTEAFF
>TRBV18|TRBJ1-5|.
TGTGCCAGCTCACAGGGGGTTAGCAATCAGCCCCAGCATTTT
CASSQGVSNQPQHF
>TRBV7-3|TRBJ1-1|.
TGTGCCAGCAGCTCTTACAGGAACACTGAAGCTTTCTTT
CASSSYRNTEAFF
>TRBV5-4|TRBJ2-3|.
TGTGCCAGCAGCTTGGGTCAGGCCACAGATACGCAGTATTTT
CASSLGQATDTQYF
>TRBV19|TRBJ2-1|.
TGTGCCAGTAGTATAGGGCCGACGGGCTCCTACAATGAGCAGTTCTTC
CASSIGPTGSYNEQFF
>TRBV3-1/TRBV3-2|TRBJ1-5|.
TGTGCCAGCAGCCACTCAGGGGCTGGCGGGGGAAATCAGCCCCAGCATTTT
CASSHSGAGGGNQPQHF
>TRBV7-8|TRBJ2-2|.
TGTGCCAGCAGCTTCGTTGGAGCCAACACCGGGGAGCTGTTTTTT
CASSFVGANTGELFF
>TRBV27|TRBJ1-5|.
TGTGCCAGCAGTTTAGCAGGGCGTAGCAATCAGCCCCAGCATTTT
CASSLAGRSNQPQHF
>TRBV6-2/TRBV6-3|TRBJ1-2|TRBD1
TGTGCCAGCAGTCCCCGGGAGGGACAGGGGATAGGCTACACCTTC
CASSPREGQGIGYTF
>TRBV6-6|TRBJ2-3|.
TGTGCCAGCAGTTACTCCGGGGGGCCCACAGATACGCAGTATTTT
CASSYSGGPTDTQYF
>TRBV4-1|TRBJ2-1|.
TGCGCCAGCAGCCAAGAAATCCGGGGGATCTCCTACAATGAGCAGTTCTTC
CASSQEIRGISYNEQFF
>TRBV6-4|TRBJ1-2|.
TGTGCCAGCAGCCCCCAACCGGGGGTCTATGGCTACACCTTC
CASSPQPGVYGYTF
>TRBV12-3/TRBV12-4|TRBJ1-1|.
TGTGCCAGCAGTTTTTTATCCGGGAGGGCTTTCTTT
CASSFLSGRAFF
>TRBV7-5|TRBJ1-3|.
TGTAGACCGGGCGGAGGTGGAAACACCATATATTTT
CRPGGGGNTIYF
>TRBV12-3/TRBV12-4|TRBJ1-6|.
TGTGCCAGCAATAGAGGAGCTAATTCACCCCTCCACTTT
CASNRGANSPLHF
>TRBV11-3|TRBJ1-1|.
TGTGCCAGCAGCTTGGCCAGGCCGCCCGCTGAAGCTTTCTTT
CASSLARPPAEAFF
>TRBV19|TRBJ1-4|.
TGTGCCAGTAGTCCGCACACCGGGACCACAACTAATGAAAAACTGTTTTTT
CASSPHTGTTTNEKLFF
>TRBV6-1|TRBJ1-4|.
TGTGCCAGCAGTGAAGCCGCGGGAACTAATGAAAAACTGTTTTTT
CASSEAAGTNEKLFF
>TRBV7-8|TRBJ1-2|TRBD1
TGTGCCAGCAGCTTGGATCCGACAGGGGGAGATGGCTACACCTTC
CASSLDPTGGDGYTF
>TRBV12-5|TRBJ1-1|.
TGTGCTAGTGGTTTGGTAGCCCTGGCAGGGACGAACACTGAAGCTTTCTTT
CASGLVALAGTNTEAFF
>TRBV30|TRBJ1-6|.
TGTGCCTGGAAGGCCCAGGTCGGATCACCCCTCCACTTT
CAWKAQVGSPLHF